This is a list of T cell receptor beta chains from one sample in a study of blood T cells in healthy people across ages. Via MiXCR, TCRdb re-called the 5' RACE reads, giving one row per CDR3 protein. The sample yields 1 million or so distinct CDR3 sequences, roughly 45% seen once. Material: blood. These receptors all stem from a woman aged 55-69 years in good health. Both conserved end residues are part of each CDR3. A D gene is named only where the DNA matches it firmly. Size tells how often a clone was seen (once, few, many) or the class of an expanded clone, and some rows leave it out.

J	D	size	V	CDR3	DNA
TRBJ2-5	TRBD2	once	TRBV20-1	CSAAYSGGHYYEQYF	TGCAGTGCTGCCTATAGCGGGGGCCACTACTATGAGCAGTACTTC
TRBJ2-3	.	.	TRBV28	CATSAGSPDTQYF	TGTGCCACCAGCGCGGGGTCCCCAGATACGCAGTATTTT
TRBJ2-5	.	.	TRBV27	CASSWGLLFRGLGPNQETQYF	TGTGCCAGCAGTTGGGGCCTTTTGTTCCGCGGGTTGGGACCAAACCAAGAGACCCAGTACTTC
TRBJ2-3	TRBD2	once	TRBV7-6	CASSPAGEGADTQYF	TGTGCCAGCAGCCCAGCCGGGGAGGGCGCAGATACGCAGTATTTT
TRBJ2-2	TRBD1	.	TRBV5-1	CASSPGQGAFTGELFF	TGCGCCAGCAGCCCGGGACAGGGGGCATTCACCGGGGAGCTGTTTTTT
TRBJ2-7	TRBD1	many	TRBV9	CASSVEGAREQYF	TGTGCCAGCAGCGTAGAGGGGGCGCGGGAGCAGTACTTC
TRBJ2-6	.	few	TRBV27	CASSFWMGRGSGANVLTF	TGTGCCAGCAGTTTTTGGATGGGCAGGGGCTCTGGGGCCAACGTCCTGACTTTC
TRBJ2-3	.	.	TRBV20-1	CSALYPLTDTQYF	TGCAGTGCCTTATACCCTCTCACGGATACGCAGTATTTT
TRBJ1-6	.	.	TRBV29-1	CSVGEGYNSPLHF	TGCAGCGTTGGAGAGGGCTATAATTCACCCCTCCACTTT
TRBJ1-5	TRBD1	.	TRBV28	CASSLNGQGGQPQHF	TGTGCCAGCAGTCTAAATGGACAGGGGGGTCAGCCCCAGCATTTT
TRBJ2-1	.	.	TRBV7-9	CASSPPKREQFF	TGTGCCAGCAGCCCTCCGAAGCGTGAGCAGTTCTTC
TRBJ2-5	.	.	TRBV7-6	CASSHELPLGQETQYF	TGTGCCAGCAGCCATGAACTCCCCCTAGGCCAAGAGACCCAGTACTTC
TRBJ2-1	TRBD2	.	TRBV28	CASSFSSGGAYNEQFF	TGTGCCAGCAGTTTCTCTAGCGGAGGGGCATACAATGAGCAGTTCTTC
TRBJ2-3	.	.	TRBV7-2	CASSLGDGWPDTQYF	TGTGCCAGCAGCTTGGGGGACGGGTGGCCAGATACGCAGTATTTT
TRBJ2-1	.	.	TRBV20-1	CSARPRFNEQFF	TGCAGTGCTAGGCCCCGGTTTAATGAGCAGTTCTTC
TRBJ2-3	.	.	TRBV12-3/TRBV12-4	CASLRGTDTQYF	TGTGCCAGCTTGCGGGGTACAGATACGCAGTATTTT
TRBJ2-7	TRBD2	.	TRBV4-2	CASSKGPGTSGRNEQYF	TGTGCCAGCAGCAAAGGTCCCGGGACTAGCGGGAGGAATGAGCAGTACTTC
TRBJ2-4	.	few	TRBV21-1	CASSKAPRGRDLNIQYF	TGTGCCAGCAGCAAAGCGCCCAGGGGGAGGGACCTAAACATTCAGTACTTC
TRBJ2-7	.	few	TRBV5-4	CASSFPGWAGSYEQYF	TGTGCCAGCAGCTTTCCTGGGTGGGCGGGCTCCTACGAGCAGTACTTC
TRBJ2-7	.	many	TRBV7-3	CASSKMGAGYEQYF	TGTGCCAGCAGCAAAATGGGGGCAGGCTACGAGCAGTACTTC
TRBJ2-7	TRBD1	.	TRBV2	CASSEASPGQGSNEQYF	TGTGCCAGCAGTGAAGCTTCCCCGGGACAGGGCAGCAATGAGCAGTACTTC
TRBJ2-7	.	.	TRBV20-1	CSAQRPGVTDEQYF	TGCAGTGCCCAGAGGCCCGGGGTAACCGACGAGCAGTACTTC
TRBJ1-2	.	many	TRBV20-1	CSASPNHYGYTF	TGCAGTGCTAGTCCCAACCACTATGGCTACACCTTC
TRBJ2-1	TRBD2	.	TRBV10-1	CASSDPRAGGMNEQFF	TGCGCCAGCAGTGACCCTCGGGCGGGAGGAATGAATGAGCAGTTCTTC
TRBJ2-7	.	few	TRBV25-1	CASGAMGVYEQYF	TGTGCCAGTGGCGCGATGGGGGTCTACGAGCAGTACTTC
TRBJ1-2	.	once	TRBV15	CATSRDQGQVGYTF	TGTGCCACCAGCAGAGACCAGGGTCAGGTTGGCTACACCTTC
TRBJ2-3	.	.	TRBV4-1	CASSQPTSGFTDTQYF	TGCGCCAGCAGCCAACCTACGAGCGGATTCACAGATACGCAGTATTTT
TRBJ2-1	TRBD2	.	TRBV2	CASMDGTSGSDEQFF	TGTGCCAGCATGGACGGGACTAGCGGGAGCGATGAGCAGTTCTTC
TRBJ2-5	TRBD2	.	TRBV6-5	CASSYEGGGKETQYF	TGTGCCAGCAGTTATGAAGGCGGGGGAAAAGAGACCCAGTACTTC
TRBJ2-3	TRBD2	.	TRBV7-9	CASSSLLRLAGVDTQYF	TGTGCCAGCAGCTCCTTATTACGACTAGCGGGAGTGGATACGCAGTATTTT
TRBJ2-7	TRBD1	.	TRBV6-4	CASSDRDSSLLSYEQYF	TGTGCCAGCAGTGACCGGGACAGCAGTCTCCTCTCCTACGAGCAGTACTTC
TRBJ2-3	TRBD1	.	TRBV10-3	CAISYRGRLTDTQYF	TGTGCCATCAGTTACAGGGGGCGTTTAACAGATACGCAGTATTTT
TRBJ2-7	.	once	TRBV21-1	CAGLAIDAYEQYF	TGTGCCGGCTTGGCGATCGACGCCTACGAGCAGTACTTC
TRBJ2-7	.	.	TRBV4-2	CAGSQRWETPYEQYF	TGTGCCGGCAGCCAAAGGTGGGAGACCCCCTACGAGCAGTACTTC
TRBJ2-7	TRBD1	.	TRBV6-6	CASSYLGQGAGEQYF	TGTGCCAGCAGTTACTTAGGACAGGGCGCCGGGGAGCAGTACTTC
TRBJ2-1	.	.	TRBV2	CAVQDGTNEQFF	TGTGCCGTACAGGACGGAACCAATGAGCAGTTCTTC
TRBJ1-5	TRBD1	few	TRBV2	CASSEDRARQNQPQHF	TGTGCCAGCAGTGAGGACAGGGCTAGGCAGAATCAGCCCCAGCATTTT
TRBJ2-1	.	few	TRBV7-2	CASSADYSRTNEQFF	TGTGCCAGCAGCGCCGACTACTCAAGGACCAATGAGCAGTTCTTC
TRBJ2-7	.	.	TRBV12-3/TRBV12-4	CASRLMGSYEQYF	TGTGCCAGCAGGTTGATGGGCTCCTACGAGCAGTACTTC
TRBJ2-1	.	.	TRBV2	CASSETVPLYNEQFF	TGTGCCAGCAGTGAGACAGTCCCCCTTTACAATGAGCAGTTCTTC
TRBJ2-2	.	.	TRBV15	CATSRVPGELFF	TGTGCCACCAGCAGAGTTCCCGGGGAGCTGTTTTTT
TRBJ2-7	.	few	TRBV5-6	CASSLEGFKASEQYF	TGTGCCAGCAGCTTGGAGGGGTTTAAAGCGTCCGAGCAGTACTTC
TRBJ2-1	.	few	TRBV7-2	CASSLGSGRNEQFF	TGTGCCAGCAGCTTAGGGTCCGGGCGCAATGAGCAGTTCTTC
TRBJ2-1	TRBD1	.	TRBV20-1	CRARQGSREQFF	TGCAGGGCTAGACAGGGGTCGCGTGAGCAGTTCTTC
TRBJ1-2	.	few	TRBV2	CASGGDTRNYGYTF	TGTGCCAGCGGGGGAGACACCCGTAACTATGGCTACACCTTC
TRBJ2-5	.	few	TRBV27	CASSSVDTPEPIEETQYF	TGTGCCAGCAGTTCGGTAGACACACCTGAACCGATAGAAGAGACCCAGTACTTC
TRBJ1-5	.	.	TRBV5-1	CASSVDISSNQPQHF	TGCGCCAGCAGCGTCGACATTTCTAGCAATCAGCCCCAGCATTTT
TRBJ1-2	.	.	TRBV20-1	CSAPRGKSDYGYTF	TGCAGTGCCCCCAGGGGCAAGTCGGACTATGGCTACACCTTC
TRBJ2-3	TRBD2	.	TRBV6-1	CASSRDLAGNTQYF	TGTGCCAGCAGTCGGGACCTAGCGGGAAATACGCAGTATTTT
TRBJ2-1	.	few	TRBV27	CASRSLITDEQFF	TGTGCCAGCAGGTCTCTAATAACCGATGAGCAGTTCTTC
TRBJ1-5	.	.	TRBV5-1	CASSLLGDNNQPQHF	TGCGCCAGCAGCTTGTTGGGGGACAACAATCAGCCCCAGCATTTT
TRBJ2-5	.	.	TRBV2	CASSDGGGQGETQYF	TGTGCCAGCAGCGACGGGGGGGGACAGGGAGAGACCCAGTACTTC
TRBJ1-2	.	.	TRBV5-1	CASSLSGREAGYTF	TGCGCCAGCAGCTTGAGCGGCCGCGAGGCGGGCTACACCTTC
TRBJ2-7	.	few	TRBV20-1	CSARDAGSSYEQYF	TGCAGTGCTAGAGATGCCGGCAGCTCCTACGAGCAGTACTTC
TRBJ2-3	TRBD2	.	TRBV28	CASSFRASGRPSTDTQYF	TGTGCCAGCAGTTTTCGGGCCAGCGGGAGACCTAGCACAGATACGCAGTATTTT
TRBJ2-7	TRBD1	.	TRBV2	CASIRDRVSYEQYF	TGTGCCAGCATCCGGGACAGGGTCTCCTACGAGCAGTACTTC